The rows below give T cell receptor beta chains drawn from one sample of a study of blood T cell repertoires in COVID-19. Generated by immunoSEQ multiplex PCR, the TCRdb table keeps only in-frame clones and is missing some. The table has roughly 300,000 clones, around 86% seen once. Sequences were obtained from peripheral blood. The receptors originated from a human donor in a cohort sampled during active COVID-19. Both conserved end residues are part of each CDR3. A D gene is named only where the DNA matches it firmly. Rows may omit the clone size; those that give it use once, few, many or a size class.

V,J,size,D,length,CDR3,DNA
TRBV5-4,TRBJ2-5,.,TRBD2,17,CASSPRTSGMGWETQYF,TGTGCCAGCAGCCCTAGGACTAGCGGGATGGGTTGGGAGACCCAGTACTTC
TRBV19,TRBJ2-3,.,.,17,CASSIPGQLALTDTQYF,TGTGCCAGTAGTATCCCAGGACAGTTGGCGTTGACAGATACGCAGTATTTT
TRBV5-1,TRBJ2-1,.,.,12,CASRASYNEQFF,TGCGCCAGCAGGGCCTCCTACAATGAGCAGTTCTTC
TRBV7-2,TRBJ2-2,.,.,15,CASSLGYTNTGELFF,TGTGCCAGCAGCTTGGGCTACACGAACACCGGGGAGCTGTTTTTT
TRBV6-1,TRBJ1-1,.,TRBD1,14,CASSEGQGRTEAFF,TGTGCCAGCAGTGAAGGACAGGGGAGGACTGAAGCTTTCTTT
TRBV6-6,TRBJ1-5,.,.,13,CASSYDRFQPQHF,TGTGCCAGCAGTTACGACAGGTTTCAGCCCCAGCATTTT
TRBV11-2,TRBJ1-3,once,.,14,CASGHSNSGNTIYF,TGTGCCAGCGGGCACAGTAACTCTGGAAACACCATATATTTT
TRBV19,TRBJ2-7,.,TRBD1,12,CATGTDSYEQYF,TGTGCCACCGGGACAGACTCCTACGAGCAGTACTTC
TRBV28,TRBJ2-1,.,TRBD2,16,CASSRSSGGSYNEQFF,TGTGCCAGCAGCAGGAGTAGCGGGGGCTCCTACAATGAGCAGTTCTTC
TRBV19,TRBJ1-6,.,.,13,CASRASSISPLHF,TGTGCCAGTAGAGCCTCCTCGATCTCACCCCTCCACTTT
TRBV7-2,TRBJ2-6,.,.,16,CASSLVGASGANVLTF,TGTGCCAGCAGCTTAGTTGGAGCCTCTGGGGCCAACGTCCTGACTTTC
TRBV18,TRBJ1-1,.,.,13,CASSPPSGTEAFF,TGTGCCAGCTCACCACCCTCCGGGACTGAAGCTTTCTTT
TRBV9,TRBJ2-1,.,.,16,CASSVALDPGHNEQFF,TGTGCCAGCAGCGTAGCATTAGATCCAGGGCACAATGAGCAGTTCTTC
TRBV28,TRBJ2-7,few,TRBD1,15,CATLPTGSVWYEQYF,TGTGCCACCTTACCGACAGGGTCTGTCTGGTACGAGCAGTACTTC
TRBV7-8,TRBJ2-5,.,.,22,CASSLRSRPTRGSLTTQEAQYF,TGTGCCAGCAGCTTACGGTCTCGACCTACCCGCGGGTCTCTGACTACACAAGAGGCCCAGTACTTC
TRBV9,TRBJ2-3,.,TRBD2,17,CASSLPLSGRGTDTQYF,TGTGCCAGCAGCCTACCGTTGAGCGGGAGGGGGACAGATACGCAGTATTTT
TRBV2,TRBJ1-4,.,TRBD1,15,CASLRGSATNEKLFF,TGTGCCAGCCTCAGGGGGAGTGCAACTAATGAAAAACTGTTTTTT
TRBV6-6,TRBJ2-1,once,TRBD2,13,CASRSPSGTEQFF,TGTGCCAGCAGATCCCCAAGCGGGACTGAGCAGTTCTTC
TRBV6-4,TRBJ1-4,many,TRBD1,13,CATRDRVNEKLFF,TGTGCCACCCGGGACAGGGTTAATGAAAAACTGTTTTTT
TRBV7-2,TRBJ2-3,few,TRBD2,19,CASSSEPGGASGRRDTQYF,TGTGCCAGCAGCTCCGAGCCCGGAGGGGCTAGCGGGAGGAGAGATACGCAGTATTTT
TRBV7-2,TRBJ1-5,.,TRBD1,14,CASSLRGRGKPQHF,TGTGCCAGCAGCCTCAGGGGGCGCGGGAAGCCCCAGCATTTT
TRBV30,TRBJ1-5,.,.,12,CAWRGAGQPQHF,TGTGCCTGGAGAGGGGCAGGACAGCCCCAGCATTTT
TRBV7-9,TRBJ2-1,.,.,13,CASSTGTTGGQFF,TGTGCCAGCAGCACAGGGACCACGGGCGGGCAGTTCTTC
TRBV30,TRBJ2-2,.,TRBD2,12,CAWGEGIGELFF,TGTGCCTGGGGGGAGGGCATCGGGGAGCTGTTTTTT
TRBV7-2,TRBJ2-5,.,.,18,CASSRRSPGTGYQETQYF,TGTGCCAGCAGCCGGAGGTCCCCCGGGACTGGATACCAAGAGACCCAGTACTTC
TRBV9,TRBJ2-1,.,.,13,CASSVELYNEQFF,TGTGCCAGCAGCGTAGAGCTGTACAATGAGCAGTTCTTC
TRBV3-1/TRBV3-2,TRBJ2-7,.,TRBD2,15,CASSRQAGISYEQYF,TGTGCCAGCAGCCGTCAAGCGGGGATTTCCTACGAGCAGTACTTC
TRBV14,TRBJ1-2,.,.,11,CASSLGGGYTF,TGTGCCAGCAGCCTAGGAGGCGGCTACACCTTC
TRBV2,TRBJ2-4,.,.,16,CASSVTELLAKNIQYF,TGTGCCAGCAGTGTTACAGAGTTGCTAGCCAAAAACATTCAGTACTTC
TRBV24-1,TRBJ2-7,.,TRBD2,16,CATSDPTSGRADEQYF,TGTGCCACCAGTGACCCTACTAGCGGGAGAGCGGACGAGCAGTACTTC
TRBV5-4,TRBJ2-1,.,.,15,CASSLLGPRNNEQFF,TGTGCCAGCAGCTTGCTAGGTCCCCGAAACAATGAGCAGTTCTTC
TRBV5-1,TRBJ2-1,.,.,11,CASSGVYEQFF,TGCGCCAGCAGCGGAGTTTATGAGCAGTTCTTC
TRBV2,TRBJ2-7,.,TRBD2,12,CASRGGTYEQYF,TGTGCCAGCAGGGGGGGGACGTACGAGCAGTACTTC
TRBV13,TRBJ1-2,.,TRBD1,16,CASSFRDRLPNYGYTF,TGTGCCAGCAGCTTCCGGGACAGGCTCCCTAACTATGGCTACACCTTC
TRBV7-8,TRBJ2-7,.,TRBD2,15,CASSLGTSEIREQYF,TGTGCCAGCAGCTTAGGGACTAGCGAAATACGCGAGCAGTACTTC
TRBV19,TRBJ2-1,.,TRBD2,18,CASSIRRLAGGPNNEQFF,TGTGCCAGTAGTATTCGAAGACTAGCGGGAGGGCCAAACAATGAGCAGTTCTTC
TRBV18,TRBJ2-1,.,.,11,CASARGIEQFF,TGTGCCAGCGCCCGGGGGATTGAGCAGTTCTTC
TRBV5-5,TRBJ2-1,.,TRBD1,16,CASSLGTGTGGDEQFF,TGTGCCAGCAGCTTGGGCACCGGGACAGGGGGCGATGAGCAGTTCTTC
TRBV18,TRBJ2-7,few,TRBD2,14,CASSPTSGDYEQYF,TGTGCCAGCTCACCGACTAGCGGAGACTACGAGCAGTACTTC
TRBV11-2,TRBJ1-1,once,.,11,CASSSYTEAFF,TGTGCCAGCAGCTCTTACACTGAAGCTTTCTTT
TRBV3-1/TRBV3-2,TRBJ2-1,.,.,17,CASSPLLAPSSYNEQFF,TGTGCCAGCAGCCCCCTCCTAGCCCCTAGCTCCTACAATGAGCAGTTCTTC